These T cell receptor beta chains were read from a single sample in a study of blood T cell repertoires in COVID-19. Profiling relied on immunoSEQ multiplex PCR, and the TCRdb table lists in-frame clones only, not all of them. The table lists approximately 70,000 clones, approximately 79% of them singletons. Sequences were obtained from peripheral blood. Receptor source: an older woman with acute or convalescent COVID-19. CDR3s include the opening cysteine and the closing phenylalanine or tryptophan. Each record gives: J gene, clone size, V gene, D gene, CDR3 DNA, CDR3 protein. D genes are given only for firm matches. The size entry is marked missing in some rows and otherwise reads once, few, many or a size class.

>TRBJ1-1|.|TRBV7-3|.
TGTGCCAGCAGCTTCCACAGGGCAGAGAACACTGAAGCTTTCTTT
CASSFHRAENTEAFF
>TRBJ1-2|.|TRBV6-2/TRBV6-3|.
TGTGCCAGCAGTCACCGACAGCTCCACTACACCTTC
CASSHRQLHYTF
>TRBJ1-6|few|TRBV4-3|.
TGCGCCAGCAGTCCCACTCAGGGGTATCCCCTCCACTTT
CASSPTQGYPLHF
>TRBJ2-1|.|TRBV9|.
TGTGCCAGCAGCGTCATATCAGGGCAGGATGAGCAGTTCTTC
CASSVISGQDEQFF
>TRBJ1-1|.|TRBV2|.
TGTGCCAGCAGCGTCAGCAGGGGGAACACTGAAGCTTTCTTT
CASSVSRGNTEAFF
>TRBJ2-2|.|TRBV2|.
TGTGCCAGCAAAGGAGGGACAGAGACTACCGGGGAGCTGTTTTTT
CASKGGTETTGELFF
>TRBJ1-2|.|TRBV9|.
TGTGCCAGCAGCGCCAACCAGGGTTACTATGGCTACACCTTC
CASSANQGYYGYTF
>TRBJ2-1|.|TRBV18|.
TGTGCCAGCTCACAACCCTCGGGGAATGAGCAGTTCTTC
CASSQPSGNEQFF
>TRBJ1-3|.|TRBV6-6|TRBD1
TGTGCCAGCAGTTACTCCGACCGCCAACAGGGGGCAGGTCATTTT
CASSYSDRQQGAGHF
>TRBJ2-2|.|TRBV10-3|.
TGTGCCATCAGTGAGTTGGGCTCCGGGGAGCTGTTTTTT
CAISELGSGELFF
>TRBJ1-5|.|TRBV6-6|.
TGTGCCAGCAGTGGGAGAGGGGCGGGGAATCAGCCCCAGCATTTT
CASSGRGAGNQPQHF
>TRBJ2-1|.|TRBV5-4|TRBD2
TGTGCCAGCAGCCTAGCGGGGGGCGTCTACAATGAGCAGTTCTTC
CASSLAGGVYNEQFF
>TRBJ1-6|.|TRBV25-1|TRBD1
TGTGCCAGCAGTCCGGACAGGGGACGATCACCCCTCCACTTT
CASSPDRGRSPLHF
>TRBJ1-2|few|TRBV18|TRBD1
TGTGCCAGCTCACCGGGGACAGCAACCCTCTATGGCTACACCTTC
CASSPGTATLYGYTF
>TRBJ2-1|.|TRBV5-1|.
TGCGCCAGCAGCTTGGAGGGAGGTTACAATGAGCAGTTCTTC
CASSLEGGYNEQFF
>TRBJ2-1|.|TRBV11-2|.
TGTGCCAGCAGTACAAGAGGGAGGGGGTCCTACAATGAGCAGTTCTTC
CASSTRGRGSYNEQFF
>TRBJ2-3|.|TRBV5-1|.
TGCGCCAGCAGCTCAGGAGACAGTGGAAGAGATACGCAGTATTTT
CASSSGDSGRDTQYF
>TRBJ1-5|once|TRBV2|.
TGTGCCAGCAAAGGGGTGGATCAGCCCCAGCATTTT
CASKGVDQPQHF
>TRBJ2-1|.|TRBV15|.
TGTGCCACCAGCAGAGATCCAAGCGGATTTGGCAATGAGCAGTTCTTC
CATSRDPSGFGNEQFF
>TRBJ1-6|.|TRBV4-2|.
TGTGCCAGCAGCCAAGATGTGGGGGGATATGATTCACCCCTCCACTTT
CASSQDVGGYDSPLHF
>TRBJ2-5|few|TRBV3-1/TRBV3-2|.
TGTGCCAGCAGCCCCCCAGGGACTCAAGAGACCCAGTACTTC
CASSPPGTQETQYF
>TRBJ1-1|.|TRBV7-2|TRBD1
TGTGCCAGCAGCAGCTGGACAGGGTCATACACTGAAGCTTTCTTT
CASSSWTGSYTEAFF
>TRBJ2-7|.|TRBV10-3|TRBD1
TGTGCCATCAGTGTAACCGGACAGGGTACCTACGAGCAGTACTTC
CAISVTGQGTYEQYF
>TRBJ1-5|.|TRBV28|TRBD1
TGTGCCAGCGTCGAGGGGGCAGTTAGCAATCAGCCCCAGCATTTT
CASVEGAVSNQPQHF
>TRBJ2-5|.|TRBV3-1/TRBV3-2|TRBD2
TGTGCCAGCAGCCAAGCCGCCGGGACTAGCTCACTCCAAGAGACCCAGTACTTC
CASSQAAGTSSLQETQYF
>TRBJ2-3|.|TRBV6-2/TRBV6-3|TRBD2
TGTGCCAGCAGTCCAGGGACTAGCCGGTATACGCAGTATTTT
CASSPGTSRYTQYF
>TRBJ2-5|once|TRBV7-2|.
TGTGCCAGCAGCTTGGCAACAGGGGTGGCGGGGGAGACCCAGTACTTC
CASSLATGVAGETQYF
>TRBJ2-3|.|TRBV7-9|TRBD2
TGTGCCAGCAGTTTACTCGCGGGGGGATCCACAGATACGCAGTATTTT
CASSLLAGGSTDTQYF
>TRBJ1-2|.|TRBV12-3/TRBV12-4|TRBD1
TGTGCCAGCAGTAAACAGGGGGCCGGTGGCTACACCTTC
CASSKQGAGGYTF
>TRBJ2-3|.|TRBV25-1|.
TGTGCCAGCAGTACCAGGTGGGCAGATACGCAGTATTTT
CASSTRWADTQYF
>TRBJ2-5|.|TRBV6-5|.
TGTGCCAGCAGGACCCACAGGGATGGAGAGACCCAGTACTTC
CASRTHRDGETQYF
>TRBJ1-6|.|TRBV28|.
TGTGCCAGCAGTCCCCCAGGGTTAGGGAATTCACCCCTCCACTTT
CASSPPGLGNSPLHF
>TRBJ1-5|medium-sized|TRBV19|.
TGTGCCAGTAGTATAGCAGACCTAGGAAATCAGCCCCAGCATTTT
CASSIADLGNQPQHF
>TRBJ1-4|.|TRBV4-2|.
TGTGCCAGCAGCCCAGGCGATGAAAAACTGTTTTTT
CASSPGDEKLFF
>TRBJ1-1|.|TRBV10-1|TRBD1
TGCGCCAGCAGTCCTACGGGACAGGGGAAAAGAACTGAAGCTTTCTTT
CASSPTGQGKRTEAFF
>TRBJ1-2|.|TRBV20-1|.
TGCAGTGCTAGTAGGCGGGGAGCAGTGAGTCGCACCTTC
CSASRRGAVSRTF
>TRBJ1-2|few|TRBV12-5|.
TGTGCTAGTGGCTCACACATCCCAGGGTTACGAGGCTACACCTTC
CASGSHIPGLRGYTF
>TRBJ2-3|.|TRBV28|.
TGTGCCAGCAGCCTAGCCTCAGATACGCAGTATTTT
CASSLASDTQYF
>TRBJ2-1|.|TRBV4-3|.
TGCGCCAGCAGTTTGAGCATAAACAATGAGCAGTTCTTC
CASSLSINNEQFF
>TRBJ2-7|.|TRBV9|TRBD2
TGTGCCAGCAGCGTAGGGTCTAGCGGGGAAGAGTCAGGTTCCTACGAGCAGTACTTC
CASSVGSSGEESGSYEQYF
>TRBJ1-6|.|TRBV5-5|.
TGTGCCAGCAGCCTACGGGGGGGTACCAATTCACCCCTCCACTTT
CASSLRGGTNSPLHF
>TRBJ1-2|once|TRBV28|TRBD1
TGTGCCAGCAGTCTTCCCTCAGGACAGGGGGCCTATGGCTACACTTTC
CASSLPSGQGAYGYTF
>TRBJ1-6|.|TRBV3-1/TRBV3-2|.
TGTGCCAGCAGCCAATTGACGATGGGAGACTATAATTCACCCCTCCACTTT
CASSQLTMGDYNSPLHF
>TRBJ2-5|.|TRBV4-1|TRBD2
TGCGCCAGCAGCCAAAACGGACTAGTTGAGACCCAGTACTTC
CASSQNGLVETQYF
>TRBJ2-1|many|TRBV15|TRBD1
TGTGCCACCTCAGGGGACAGGGGGCCCTATGAGCAGTTCTTC
CATSGDRGPYEQFF
>TRBJ2-1|.|TRBV19|TRBD2
TGTGCCAGTAGTATGCTCGCGGGGGGCTCCTACAATGAGCAGTTCTTC
CASSMLAGGSYNEQFF
>TRBJ2-2|.|TRBV7-3|.
TGTGCCAGCAGCCTTGTTGGGGGGACAGAGGCCGGGGAGCTGTTTTTT
CASSLVGGTEAGELFF
>TRBJ2-1|.|TRBV7-2|TRBD2
TGTGCCAGCAGCTTATTGGCTAGCGGGGGGCACAATGAGCAGTTCTTC
CASSLLASGGHNEQFF
>TRBJ1-6|.|TRBV4-2|.
TGTGCCAGCAGCCAAGATGCAGGGCCCATAGCACCCCTCCACTTT
CASSQDAGPIAPLHF
>TRBJ1-3|.|TRBV4-2|.
TGTGCCAGCAGCCAAGATGGGGCCTCTGGAAACACCATATATTTT
CASSQDGASGNTIYF
>TRBJ2-3|.|TRBV3-1/TRBV3-2|TRBD2
TGTGCCAGCAGCCTAGCGGGGGGTAACACAGATACGCAGTATTTT
CASSLAGGNTDTQYF
>TRBJ2-5|.|TRBV7-3|TRBD2
TGTGCCAGCAGCCGATACCCCAGCGGGGGACAAGAGACCCAGTACTTC
CASSRYPSGGQETQYF